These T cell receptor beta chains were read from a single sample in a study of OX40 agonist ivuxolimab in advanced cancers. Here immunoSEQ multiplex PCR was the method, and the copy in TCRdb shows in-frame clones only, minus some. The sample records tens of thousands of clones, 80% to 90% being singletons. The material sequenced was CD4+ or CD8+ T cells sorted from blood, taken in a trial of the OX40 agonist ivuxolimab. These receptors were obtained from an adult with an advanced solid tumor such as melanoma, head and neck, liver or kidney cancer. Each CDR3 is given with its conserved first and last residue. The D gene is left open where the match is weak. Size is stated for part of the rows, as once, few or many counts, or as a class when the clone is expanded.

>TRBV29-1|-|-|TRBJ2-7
TGCAGCGTTGGGGAACAGGGGGGGACAGAGCAGTACTTC
CSVGEQGGTEQYF
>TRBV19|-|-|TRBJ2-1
TGTGCCAGTAGCCCAGAGGGGTATGAGCAGTTCTTC
CASSPEGYEQFF
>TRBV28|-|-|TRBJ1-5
TGTGCCAGCAGTTTGTACTCAAGGAATCAGCCCCAGCATTTT
CASSLYSRNQPQHF
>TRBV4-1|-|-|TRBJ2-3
TGCGCCAGCAGCCCCCGGGCCGCAATCACAGATACGCAGTATTTT
CASSPRAAITDTQYF
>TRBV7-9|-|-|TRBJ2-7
TGTGCCAGCAACCCAGGGGCTGGGGGCGAGCAGTACTTC
CASNPGAGGEQYF
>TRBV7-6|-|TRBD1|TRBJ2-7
TGTGCCAGCAGCCCGGGACAGTACGACTCCTACGAGCAGTACTTC
CASSPGQYDSYEQYF
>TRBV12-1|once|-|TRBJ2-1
TGTGCCAGCAGCTCTCCTACTAGAAGGAACTACAATGAGCAGTTCTTC
CASSSPTRRNYNEQFF
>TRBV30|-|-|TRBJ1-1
TGTGCCTGGAGTGTAGCCGGGAACACTGAAGCTTTCTTT
CAWSVAGNTEAFF
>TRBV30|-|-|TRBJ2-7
TGTGCCTGGAGTTCCGGGGGAAAGAATAAGTACGAGCAGTACTTC
CAWSSGGKNKYEQYF
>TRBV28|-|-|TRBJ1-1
TGTGCCAGCAGTACCCCCAAAGAAGGTTGGGGAAACACTGAAGCTTTCTTT
CASSTPKEGWGNTEAFF
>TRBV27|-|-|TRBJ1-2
TGTGCCAGCAGCCCTGGGACATTCTATGGCTACACCTTC
CASSPGTFYGYTF
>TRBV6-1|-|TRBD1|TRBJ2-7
TGTGCCAGCAGTGAGGGACAGGGGGCGTCATACGAGCAGTACTTC
CASSEGQGASYEQYF
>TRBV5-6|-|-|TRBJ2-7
TGTGCCAGCAGCTTGAACCAGGGCTACGAGCAGTACTTC
CASSLNQGYEQYF
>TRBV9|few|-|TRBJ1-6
TGTGCCAGCAGCGTAGCTGAGGGGTGGGGCTCCAATTCACCCCTCCACTTT
CASSVAEGWGSNSPLHF
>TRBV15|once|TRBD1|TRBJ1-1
TGTGCCACCAGCAGAGATGGGGACAGGGGCTTGAACACTGAAGCTTTCTTT
CATSRDGDRGLNTEAFF
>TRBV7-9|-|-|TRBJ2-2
TGTGCCAGCAGCGGACAGAACACCGGGGAGCTGTTTTTT
CASSGQNTGELFF
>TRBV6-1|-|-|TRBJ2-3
TGTGCCAGCAGTGAAGGGGGGCCCACAGATACGCAGTATTTT
CASSEGGPTDTQYF
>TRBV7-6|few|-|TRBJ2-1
TGTGCCAGCAGCTTATCGTCGGGGCTCTCCTACAATGAGCAGTTCTTC
CASSLSSGLSYNEQFF
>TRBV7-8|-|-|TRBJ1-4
TGTGCCAGCAGCTTATTACGGGGGGCGATATCTAATGAAAAACTGTTTTTT
CASSLLRGAISNEKLFF
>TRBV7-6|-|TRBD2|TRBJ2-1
TGTGCCAGCAGCTTGAGCGGGACTAGCGGTTACAATGAGCAGTTCTTC
CASSLSGTSGYNEQFF
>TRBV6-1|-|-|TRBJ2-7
TGTGCCAGCAGCTTACGGTCTAGCGCCTACGAGCAGTACTTC
CASSLRSSAYEQYF
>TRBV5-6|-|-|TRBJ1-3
TGTGCCAGCAGCTTGTCGGGGGCTGGAAACACCATATATTTT
CASSLSGAGNTIYF
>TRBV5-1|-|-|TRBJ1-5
TGCGCCAGCAGCTTGGAAGAGGGACATCAGCCCCAGCATTTT
CASSLEEGHQPQHF
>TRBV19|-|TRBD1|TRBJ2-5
TGTGCCAGTAGTGACGGGACAGAAGAGACCCAGTACTTC
CASSDGTEETQYF
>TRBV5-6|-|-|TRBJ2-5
TGTGCCAGCAGCTTGGGCTCCGGAGAGACCCAGTACTTC
CASSLGSGETQYF
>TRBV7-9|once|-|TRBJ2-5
TGTGCCAGCAGCTTATCCTTAATTGGGCAAGAGGCCCAGTACTTC
CASSLSLIGQEAQYF
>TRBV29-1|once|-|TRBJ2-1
TGCAGCGTTGGCCTGGGAAACTACAATGAGCAGTTCTTC
CSVGLGNYNEQFF
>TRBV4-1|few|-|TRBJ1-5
TGCGCCAGCAGCCAAGATCAGCTGGGGCCGGGGGGCAATCAGCCCCAGCATTTT
CASSQDQLGPGGNQPQHF
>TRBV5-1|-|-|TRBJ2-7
TGCGCCAGCAGCTCGGGACTTCTTTCCTACGAGCAGTACTTC
CASSSGLLSYEQYF
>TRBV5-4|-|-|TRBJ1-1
TGTGCCAGCAAAAGGCCGCAGACTGAAGCTTTCTTT
CASKRPQTEAFF
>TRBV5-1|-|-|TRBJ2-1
TGCGCCAGCAGCTTGCCGGAGGGCCTCGACAATGAGCAGTTCTTC
CASSLPEGLDNEQFF
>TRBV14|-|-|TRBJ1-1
TGTGCCAGCAGCCAAGATCTGGGGAGCCTGAACACTGAAGCTTTCTTT
CASSQDLGSLNTEAFF
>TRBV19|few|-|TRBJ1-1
TGTGCCAGTACTCAGAGTTCGCCCACTGAAGCTTTCTTT
CASTQSSPTEAFF
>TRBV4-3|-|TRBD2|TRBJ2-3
TGCGCCAGCAGCCAAGATCGGAGCGGGGGAACAGATACGCAGTATTTT
CASSQDRSGGTDTQYF
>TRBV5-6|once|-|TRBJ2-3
TGTGCCAGCAGCTTGGATGCAGATACGCAGTATTTT
CASSLDADTQYF
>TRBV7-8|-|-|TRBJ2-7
TGTGCCAGCAGCTTAGATCAGGGGCACGAGCAGTACTTC
CASSLDQGHEQYF
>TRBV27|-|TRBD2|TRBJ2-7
TGTGCCAGCAGTCCAGGACTAGCGGGCTTCAATGAGCAGTACTTC
CASSPGLAGFNEQYF